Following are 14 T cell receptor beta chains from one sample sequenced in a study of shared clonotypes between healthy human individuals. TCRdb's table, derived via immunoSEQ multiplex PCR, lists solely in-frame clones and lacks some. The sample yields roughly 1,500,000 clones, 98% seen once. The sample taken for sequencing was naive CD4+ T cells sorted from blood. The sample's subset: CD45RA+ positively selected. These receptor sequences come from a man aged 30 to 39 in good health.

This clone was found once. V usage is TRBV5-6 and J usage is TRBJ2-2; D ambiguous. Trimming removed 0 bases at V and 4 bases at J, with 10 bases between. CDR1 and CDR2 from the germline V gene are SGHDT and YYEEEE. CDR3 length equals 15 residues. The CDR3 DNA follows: TGTGCCAGCAGCTTGGCTGGGGTTGGCACCGGGGAGCTGTTTTTT. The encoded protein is CASSLAGVGTGELFF.

In DNA form, the CDR3 reads TGCAGCGCTTCTCAATCATACGAGCAGTACTTC. It translates to CSASQSYEQYF. The chain recombines TRBV29-1 with TRBJ2-7, with D hard to call. The CDR3 has 11 residues. V was cut by 7 bases and J by 4 bases, with 11 bases left in between. CDR1 SQVTM and CDR2 ANQGSEA come from the germline V gene.

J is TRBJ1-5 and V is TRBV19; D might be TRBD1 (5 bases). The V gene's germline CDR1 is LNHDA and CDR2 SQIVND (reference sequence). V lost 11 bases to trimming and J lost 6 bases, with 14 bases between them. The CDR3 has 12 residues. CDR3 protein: CASTGGFQPQHF. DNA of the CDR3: TGTGCCTCTACCGGGGGATTTCAGCCCCAGCATTTT. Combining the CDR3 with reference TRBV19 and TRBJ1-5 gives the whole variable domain DGGITQSPKYLFRKEGQNVTLSCEQNLNHDAMYWYRQDPGQGLRLIYYSQIVNDFQKGDIAEGYSVSREKKESFPLTVTSAQKNPTAFYLCASTGGFQPQHFGDGTRLSIL.

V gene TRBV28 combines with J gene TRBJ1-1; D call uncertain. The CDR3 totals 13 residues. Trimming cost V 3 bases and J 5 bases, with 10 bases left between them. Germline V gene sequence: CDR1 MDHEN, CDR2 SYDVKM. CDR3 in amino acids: CASSFSPGTEAFF. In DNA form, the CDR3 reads TGTGCCAGCAGTTTCTCCCCGGGGACTGAAGCTTTCTTT.

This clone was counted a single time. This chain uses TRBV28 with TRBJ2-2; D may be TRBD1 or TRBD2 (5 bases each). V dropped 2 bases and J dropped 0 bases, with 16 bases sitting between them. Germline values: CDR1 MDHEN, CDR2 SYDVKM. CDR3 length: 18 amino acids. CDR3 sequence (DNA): TGTGCCAGCAGTTTACTCCCACCGGGGCGGGCGAACACCGGGGAGCTGTTTTTT. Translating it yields CASSLLPPGRANTGELFF.

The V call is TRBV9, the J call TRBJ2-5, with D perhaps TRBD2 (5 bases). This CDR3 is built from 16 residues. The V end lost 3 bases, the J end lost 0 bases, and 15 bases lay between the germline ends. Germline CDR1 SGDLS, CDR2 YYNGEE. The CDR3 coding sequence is TGTGCCAGCAGCGCCGTGGGAGAAGTTTACCAAGAGACCCAGTACTTC. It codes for CASSAVGEVYQETQYF. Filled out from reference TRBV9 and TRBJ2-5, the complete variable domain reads DSGVTQTPKHLITATGQRVTLRCSPRSGDLSVYWYQQSLDQGLQFLIQYYNGEERAKGNILERFSAQQFPDLHSELNLSSLELGDSALYFCASSAVGEVYQETQYFGPGTRLLVL.

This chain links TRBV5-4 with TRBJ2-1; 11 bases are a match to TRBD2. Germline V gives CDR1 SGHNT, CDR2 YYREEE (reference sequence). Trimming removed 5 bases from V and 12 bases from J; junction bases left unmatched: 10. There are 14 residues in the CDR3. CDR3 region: CASRVAGGPQRQFF. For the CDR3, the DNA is TGTGCCAGCAGGGTAGCGGGAGGGCCTCAAAGGCAGTTCTTC.

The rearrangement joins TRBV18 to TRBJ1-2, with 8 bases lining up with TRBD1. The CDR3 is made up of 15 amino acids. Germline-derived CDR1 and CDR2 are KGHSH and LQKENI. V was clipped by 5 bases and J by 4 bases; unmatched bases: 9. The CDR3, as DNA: TGTGCCAGCTCAATGACAGGGGCCCGACCCTATGGCTACACCTTC. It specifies CASSMTGARPYGYTF.

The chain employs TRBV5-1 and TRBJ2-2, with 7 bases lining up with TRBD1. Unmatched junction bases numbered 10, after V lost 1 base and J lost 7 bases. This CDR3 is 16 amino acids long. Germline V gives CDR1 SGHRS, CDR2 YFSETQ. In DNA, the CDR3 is TGCGCCAGCAGCTTGCATCGGGGCCAGGGGGTCGGGGAGCTGTTTTTT. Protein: CASSLHRGQGVGELFF. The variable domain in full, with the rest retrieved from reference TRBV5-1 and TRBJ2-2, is KAGVTQTPRYLIKTRGQQVTLSCSPISGHRSVSWYQQTPGQGLQFLFEYFSETQRNKGNFPGRFSGRQFSNSRSEMNVSTLELGDSALYLCASSLHRGQGVGELFFGEGSRLTVL.

The CDR3 protein is CASTGIQGEKLFF. In DNA form, the CDR3 reads TGTGCCAGTACCGGCATTCAAGGGGAAAAACTGTTTTTT. The chain links TRBV19 to TRBJ1-4; D ambiguous. V was cut by 7 bases and J by 8 bases, with 14 bases left in between. The CDR3 totals 13 residues. CDR1 is LNHDA, CDR2 SQIVND, per germline (reference sequence).

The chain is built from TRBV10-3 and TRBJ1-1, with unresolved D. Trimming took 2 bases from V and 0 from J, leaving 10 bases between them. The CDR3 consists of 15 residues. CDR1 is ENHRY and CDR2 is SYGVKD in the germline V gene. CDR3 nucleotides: TGTGCCATCAGTGAGGATCGGGCAGTGAACACTGAAGCTTTCTTT. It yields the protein CAISEDRAVNTEAFF.

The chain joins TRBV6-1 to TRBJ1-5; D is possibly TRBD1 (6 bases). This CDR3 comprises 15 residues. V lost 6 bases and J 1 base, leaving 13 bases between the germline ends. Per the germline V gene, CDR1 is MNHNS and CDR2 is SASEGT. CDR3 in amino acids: CASSRSQGSNQPQHF. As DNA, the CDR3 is TGTGCCAGCAGCCGATCACAGGGAAGCAATCAGCCCCAGCATTTT.

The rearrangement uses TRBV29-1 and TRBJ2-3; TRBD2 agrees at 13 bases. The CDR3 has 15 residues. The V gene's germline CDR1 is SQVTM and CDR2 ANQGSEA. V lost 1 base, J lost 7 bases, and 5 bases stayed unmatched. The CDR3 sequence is CSVEGTSGSMNTQYF. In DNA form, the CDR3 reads TGCAGCGTTGAAGGGACTAGCGGGAGTATGAATACGCAGTATTTT.

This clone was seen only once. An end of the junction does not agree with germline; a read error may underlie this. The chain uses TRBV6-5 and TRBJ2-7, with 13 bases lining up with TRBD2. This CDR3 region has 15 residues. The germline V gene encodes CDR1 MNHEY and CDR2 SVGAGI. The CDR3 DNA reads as TGTGCCAGCAGGTCACTAGCGGGAGGGTCCTTCGAGCAGTACTTC. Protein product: CASRSLAGGSFEQYF.